Shown below are 9 T cell receptor beta chains from a single sample sequenced in a study of blood T cell repertoires in COVID-19. Sequencing used immunoSEQ multiplex PCR; TCRdb keeps in-frame clones, though not all of them. The sample includes fewer than 450,000 clones, about 90% of them seen just once. What was sequenced was PBMCs or T cells enriched from blood (not recorded which). The source is a woman aged 30 to 39 who had recovered from COVID-19.

This sequence joins TRBV21-1 and TRBJ1-5; whether TRBD1, the table's D call, matches the DNA was not checked. TRBV21-1 is deemed a pseudogene. The CDR3 consists of 16 residues. The CDR3 sequence: CASSGLPRQSNQPQHF. The CDR3 DNA follows: TGTGCCAGCAGTGGCCTACCAAGACAGTCCAATCAGCCCCAGCATTTT.

V and J are TRBV9 and TRBJ1-4; D is perhaps TRBD1 (5 bases). The V and J ends lost 10 bases and 8 bases respectively, with 18 bases between them. Per the germline V gene, CDR1 is SGDLS and CDR2 is YYNGEE. This CDR3 has 13 residues. This CDR3 is CAPTLWGDEKLFF. Here the CDR3 DNA reads TGTGCCCCGACCCTGTGGGGGGACGAAAAACTGTTTTTT.

J is TRBJ1-1 and V is TRBV5-5; TRBD1 aligns across 9 bases. Losses at the gene ends were 3 bases for V and 4 bases for J; bases not matched to a gene: 7. Germline values: CDR1 SGHKS, CDR2 YYEKEE (reference sequence). The CDR3 sequence is 15 residues long. In DNA form, the CDR3 reads TGTGCCAGCAGCTCGGCGGACAGGGGAACCACTGAAGCTTTCTTT. Protein product: CASSSADRGTTEAFF. The variable domain in full, with the rest retrieved from reference TRBV5-5 and TRBJ1-1, is DAGVTQSPTHLIKTRGQQVTLRCSPISGHKSVSWYQQVLGQGPQFIFQYYEKEERGRGNFPDRFSARQFPNYSSELNVNALLLGDSALYLCASSSADRGTTEAFFGQGTRLTVV.

This sequence joins TRBV4-1 and TRBJ1-1, with TRBD1 as a possible D gene (6 bases). V was pared by 3 bases and J by 0 bases, with 11 bases between. Germline-derived CDR1 and CDR2 are MGHRA and YSYEKL. The CDR3 has 15 amino acids. CDR3 sequence (DNA): TGCGCCAGCAGCCACGGACAGCTCCTGAACACTGAAGCTTTCTTT. Encoded protein: CASSHGQLLNTEAFF.

The chain is built from TRBV14 and TRBJ1-1; D unresolved. Per germline, CDR1 SGHDN and CDR2 FVKESK. The CDR3 is 13 residues long. V shed 3 bases and J shed 1 base, with 6 bases lying between them. The CDR3 DNA reads TGTGCCAGCAGCCAGGGAGCGAACACTGAAGCTTTCTTT. Protein: CASSQGANTEAFF.

The chain has TRBV7-2 and TRBJ2-2, with D unclear. CDR1 is SGHTA and CDR2 is FQGNSA in the germline V gene. The CDR3 covers 14 residues. V was cut by 6 bases and J by 7 bases, with 15 bases left in between. Here the CDR3 DNA reads TGTGCCAGCAGGCCGCGACACGGTAACGGGGAGCTGTTTTTT. Amino acids: CASRPRHGNGELFF.

This clone showed up many times. The chain recombines TRBV5-8 with TRBJ1-5; the D is unclear. CDR3 length equals 14 residues. Germline CDR1 reads SGHTS; CDR2 reads YDEGEE. The germline V and J ends were trimmed by 6 bases and 1 base, with 11 bases remaining between them. CDR3 in DNA: TGTGCCAGCACCCCCCTCCTGAGCAATCAGCCCCAGCATTTT. Amino acids: CASTPLLSNQPQHF.

This clone showed up just once. The J gene is TRBJ2-2, the V gene TRBV2; the match to TRBD1 covers 9 bases. This CDR3 spans 16 amino acids. Per germline, CDR1 SNHLY and CDR2 FYNNEI. J lost 6 bases, V lost 4 bases, and 9 bases had no gene match. CDR3 nucleotide sequence: TGTGCCAGCAGTGCATACCGGGACAGGGCGGCCGGGGAGCTGTTTTTT. Translation: CASSAYRDRAAGELFF.

This chain joins TRBV11-2 and TRBJ1-4; D not resolved. Trimming took 1 base from V and 0 from J, leaving 3 bases between them. CDR3 length equals 14 residues. The germline V gene encodes CDR1 SGHAT and CDR2 FQNNGV. CDR3 nucleotides: TGTGCCAGCAGCTTAGCGTCAACTAATGAAAAACTGTTTTTT. Amino acid sequence: CASSLASTNEKLFF.